The sequence of this TCR beta chain was determined in a study of T cells after yellow fever vaccination. This clonotype was recorded many times. Germline V CDR1 and CDR2: SGHTA, FQGNSA. This CDR3 is built from 16 residues. Trimming removed 1 base at V and 0 bases at J, with 11 bases between. They built TCR cDNA with 5'RACE template switching, a step that put in a universal primer site and UMIs. Each CDR3 protein is one row after TCRdb ran MiXCR on the 5' RACE reads. The sample lists a few hundred thousand distinct CDR3 sequences, 4% to 5.5% occurring once. The sequence was obtained from a man between 18 and 35 years old who received the YFV17D yellow fever vaccine. Sequenced material: PBMCs, taken 15 days after the yellow fever booster vaccination. The chain uses TRBV7-2 and TRBJ2-3; tentative D call: TRBD2 (5 bases). In nucleotides, the CDR3 is TGTGCCAGCAGCTTAGTCCCGGGAATAAGCACAGATACGCAGTATTTT. This encodes CASSLVPGISTDTQYF.